These T cell receptor beta chains were read from a single sample in a study of cytomegalovirus exposure and HLA in healthy donors. The data were produced by immunoSEQ multiplex PCR, yet TCRdb's version contains in-frame clones alone and is incomplete. The sample includes about 89,000 clones, more than 75% seen only once; the top ten take approximately 10%. Sample: PBMCs. The receptors were gathered from a man aged 30 to 45 in good health and CMV-seropositive. Both conserved end residues are part of each CDR3. D genes are given only for firm matches. Clone size is shown for a subset of rows, as once, few, many or a class of expanded clone.

j_call	clone_size	d_call	v_call	cdr3_nt	cdr3_aa
TRBJ1-2	NA	NA	TRBV28	TGTGCCAGCAGACGGACAACGAACTATGGCTACACCTTC	CASRRTTNYGYTF
TRBJ2-7	NA	TRBD1	TRBV4-1	TGCGCCAGCAGTCTCACAGGGGGTAGCTCCTACGAGCAGTACTTC	CASSLTGGSSYEQYF
TRBJ1-1	few	NA	TRBV7-6	TGTGCCAGCAGCTTAACGCAGGGTGGAGGGACTGAAGCTTTCTTT	CASSLTQGGGTEAFF
TRBJ2-7	NA	TRBD2	TRBV28	TGTGCCAGCAGCCCCGCTGGCGGGAGGGTTCCGGGCGAGCAGTACTTC	CASSPAGGRVPGEQYF
TRBJ2-1	NA	TRBD2	TRBV4-1	TGCGCCAGCAGCCAAGTTGTGGCTAGCGGGAGTAATGAGCAGTTCTTC	CASSQVVASGSNEQFF
TRBJ2-7	few	TRBD1	TRBV6-1	TGTGCCAGCAGTGAAATACAGGGGGCTTACGAGCAGTACTTC	CASSEIQGAYEQYF
TRBJ2-3	medium-sized	TRBD2	TRBV9	TGTGCCAGCAGCCCGACTAGCGGGGGGGGCACAGATACGCAGTATTTT	CASSPTSGGGTDTQYF
TRBJ2-5	NA	NA	TRBV7-9	TGTGCCAGCAGCTCAGGGGGACTTAGGGGGGAGACCCAGTACTTC	CASSSGGLRGETQYF
TRBJ2-5	NA	TRBD1	TRBV5-1	TGCGCCAGCAGCCAAGGACAGGGGATAGGGGAAGAGACCCAGTACTTC	CASSQGQGIGEETQYF
TRBJ2-1	NA	TRBD2	TRBV28	TGTGCCAGCAGCCCGGGAGCGGGAGCCCACAATGAGCAGTTCTTC	CASSPGAGAHNEQFF
TRBJ2-1	NA	TRBD2	TRBV9	TGTGCCAGCAGCGCCGGGACTAGCGGATACAATGAGCAGTTCTTC	CASSAGTSGYNEQFF
TRBJ1-3	NA	NA	TRBV5-6	TGTGCCAGCAGCTTGGGGAGAGCAAACACCATATATTTT	CASSLGRANTIYF
TRBJ1-5	few	NA	TRBV19	TGTGCCAGTAGCATACAGGCGAGCAATCAGCCCCAGCATTTT	CASSIQASNQPQHF
TRBJ1-5	NA	NA	TRBV27	TGTGCCAGCAGTTCAGTGACAGATAGCAATCAGCCCCAGCATTTT	CASSSVTDSNQPQHF
TRBJ2-1	NA	NA	TRBV18	TGTGCCAGCTCACCAAAGGGGTCCGGCAGTTTATACAATGAGCAGTTCTTC	CASSPKGSGSLYNEQFF
TRBJ2-2	NA	TRBD2	TRBV19	TGTGCCAGTAGCGACCTAGCGGGGTATTACACCGGGGAGCTGTTTTTT	CASSDLAGYYTGELFF
TRBJ1-3	NA	TRBD1	TRBV5-1	TGCGCCAGCAGCTCGACAGGGCACGGAAACACCATATATTTT	CASSSTGHGNTIYF
TRBJ2-5	NA	TRBD1	TRBV2	TGTGCCAGCAGGATGAATCCGGGACAGCAAGAGACCCAGTACTTC	CASRMNPGQQETQYF
TRBJ1-1	NA	NA	TRBV5-1	TGCGCCAGCAGCCCGCTGGGGCCTCGTAACACTGAAGCTTTCTTT	CASSPLGPRNTEAFF
TRBJ2-7	NA	TRBD2	TRBV27	TGTGCCAGTTGGGCTAGCGGGAGTTTCTACGAGCAGTACTTC	CASWASGSFYEQYF
TRBJ2-5	once	TRBD2	TRBV30	TGTGCCTGGAGTCGAAATCTAGCGGGAGGGGAGACCCAGTACTTC	CAWSRNLAGGETQYF
TRBJ2-7	NA	NA	TRBV21-1	TGTGCCAGCAGCAAAGTAAACACTAGCGTCCCCCTCTCCTACGAGCAGTACTTC	CASSKVNTSVPLSYEQYF
TRBJ1-3	NA	TRBD1	TRBV5-6	TGTGCCAGCAGCCTAAGGTTAGGACAGGTTGGAAACACCATATATTTT	CASSLRLGQVGNTIYF
TRBJ2-2	NA	TRBD2	TRBV7-9	TGTGCCAGCAGCTCAGAGGGACTAAGCACCGGGGAGCTGTTTTTT	CASSSEGLSTGELFF
TRBJ1-1	NA	TRBD1	TRBV28	TGTGCCAGCGGAGTAGGACAGGGGGCAGATGAAGCTTTCTTT	CASGVGQGADEAFF
TRBJ1-1	once	TRBD1	TRBV4-2	TGTGCCAGCAGCCATCTACAGGGGGCTATGAACACTGAAGCTTTCTTT	CASSHLQGAMNTEAFF
TRBJ1-2	NA	NA	TRBV2	TGTGCCAGCAGGGCTACAGCCAACTATGGCTACACCTTC	CASRATANYGYTF
TRBJ2-7	NA	NA	TRBV7-8	TGTGCCAGCAGCTTAAGGTTCGGCGGTTCCTACGAGCAGTACTTC	CASSLRFGGSYEQYF
TRBJ2-7	once	NA	TRBV5-6	TGTGCCAGCAGCGGAAACCACAGGGCCAAATGGAGCGAGCAGTACTTC	CASSGNHRAKWSEQYF
TRBJ2-1	once	TRBD2	TRBV7-9	TGTGCCAGCAGCTTAACTAGCGGGAGAGGTGAGCAGTTCTTC	CASSLTSGRGEQFF
TRBJ2-1	once	TRBD1	TRBV6-5	TGTGCCAGCAGATACGGACAGGTTGCTTCCTACAATGAGCAGTTCTTC	CASRYGQVASYNEQFF
TRBJ2-7	NA	NA	TRBV11-2	TGTGCCAGCAGCCCACTCCGGGACAAATCCTACGAGCAGTACTTC	CASSPLRDKSYEQYF
TRBJ1-3	once	NA	TRBV28	TGTGCCAGCAGTTTACACAGTATTGGTGGAAACACCATATATTTT	CASSLHSIGGNTIYF
TRBJ2-1	NA	TRBD1	TRBV2	TGTGCCAGCAGTGTCTGGGGCGGGACAGGGAAGAACAATGAGCAGTTCTTC	CASSVWGGTGKNNEQFF
TRBJ2-7	NA	NA	TRBV27	TGTGCCAGCTGGGGGGGCGCTTTCTACGAGCAGTACTTC	CASWGGAFYEQYF
TRBJ2-1	NA	NA	TRBV19	TGTGCCAGTAGTATACAACACCCATACAATGAGCAGTTCTTC	CASSIQHPYNEQFF
TRBJ2-5	NA	TRBD1	TRBV25-1	TGTGCCAGCAGTCACCAGGGGGAAATAGAGACCCAGTACTTC	CASSHQGEIETQYF
TRBJ1-2	NA	TRBD1	TRBV7-9	TGTGCCAGCAGCTTAGCGGGACAGGGTCACTCCGGCTACACCTTC	CASSLAGQGHSGYTF
TRBJ1-1	NA	NA	TRBV4-1	TGCGCCAGCAGCCTCCGGAGGGAGGGCCGAACTGAAGCTTTCTTT	CASSLRREGRTEAFF
TRBJ2-7	NA	TRBD1	TRBV2	TGTGCCAGCAGCCCCGGGACGGGACAGGGTAACTACGAGCAGTACTTC	CASSPGTGQGNYEQYF
TRBJ2-5	NA	NA	TRBV9	TGTGCCAGCAGTGTATGGTCCGGGGAGACCCAGTACTTC	CASSVWSGETQYF
TRBJ1-2	NA	TRBD1	TRBV5-4	TGTGCCAGCAGGCTAGATCAGGGGGCCGGCTATGGCTACACCTTC	CASRLDQGAGYGYTF
TRBJ2-3	few	NA	TRBV2	TGTGCCAGCAGTGTCTGGCGGACAGATACGCAGTATTTT	CASSVWRTDTQYF
TRBJ1-1	NA	NA	TRBV27	TGTGCCAGCAGTTCACAGACGAACACTGAAGCTTTCTTT	CASSSQTNTEAFF
TRBJ2-2	NA	NA	TRBV29-1	TGCAGCGTTGAAGGGGTCAGGGCCGGGGAGCTGTTTTTT	CSVEGVRAGELFF
TRBJ2-2	NA	NA	TRBV5-4	TGTGCCAGCACTCAGACCACGGGGTTGCGAGGCACCGGGGAGCTGTTTTTT	CASTQTTGLRGTGELFF
TRBJ2-5	NA	TRBD2	TRBV28	TGTGCCAGCAGTTCGCTACTAGCGGGAGATGATAGGGAGACCCAGTACTTC	CASSSLLAGDDRETQYF
TRBJ2-7	NA	NA	TRBV5-6	TGTGCCAGCAACCTAGGAGTGACCTACGAGCAGTACTTC	CASNLGVTYEQYF
TRBJ2-7	NA	NA	TRBV5-1	TGCGCCAGCAGCTTCACGGGAGACTACGAGCAGTACTTC	CASSFTGDYEQYF
TRBJ2-3	NA	TRBD1	TRBV6-5	TGTGCCAGCAGACCCCCCGGACAGGTCACAGATACGCAGTATTTT	CASRPPGQVTDTQYF
TRBJ2-3	NA	TRBD2	TRBV11-2	TGTGCCAGCAGCATGAGACTAGCGGGACCAACAGATACGCAGTATTTT	CASSMRLAGPTDTQYF
TRBJ1-1	NA	NA	TRBV6-5	TGTGCCAGCAGCGGGAGGACGAACTCTGAAGCTTTCTTT	CASSGRTNSEAFF
TRBJ2-1	NA	TRBD2	TRBV11-2	TGTGCCAGCAGCCCCCGAGGGGCGGGAGGGCGTTGGAATGAGCAGTTCTTC	CASSPRGAGGRWNEQFF
TRBJ2-1	NA	NA	TRBV2	TGTGCCAGCAGCGGTGTAGCAGTTGAGCAGTTCTTC	CASSGVAVEQFF
TRBJ2-5	NA	TRBD1	TRBV25-1	TGTGCCAGCAGTGACCCCGGGACAGGGGAGGAGACCCAGTACTTC	CASSDPGTGEETQYF
TRBJ2-7	NA	TRBD2	TRBV15	TGTGCCACCAGCTATAGCGCGGGAGGGCCTATCTACGAGCAGTACTTC	CATSYSAGGPIYEQYF
TRBJ2-7	NA	NA	TRBV9	TGTGCCAGCAGCGCCAGATATGGGCCAGGGGCCTACGAGCAGTACTTC	CASSARYGPGAYEQYF
TRBJ2-3	NA	TRBD2	TRBV10-3	TGTGCCGCTAATAGCGGGAGTCGCACAGATACGCAGTATTTT	CAANSGSRTDTQYF
TRBJ2-7	NA	NA	TRBV27	TGTGCCAGCAGTCCGTCCCCTTACGAGCAGTACTTC	CASSPSPYEQYF
TRBJ2-1	NA	TRBD2	TRBV10-1	TGCGCCAGCAGTGATCACGCGGGACTAGCGGTAGATGAGCAGTTCTTC	CASSDHAGLAVDEQFF